This T cell receptor (beta chain) appears in the sequencing data of a study of control samples from healthy donors and cancer patients. Sequenced by immunoSEQ multiplex PCR; TCRdb stores in-frame clones only, minus some. This table holds approximately 94,000 clones, approximately 84% found once. This CDR3 spans 14 amino acids. CDR1 is MGHRA and CDR2 is YSYEKL in the germline V gene. Trimming removed 6 bases at V and 5 bases at J, with 16 bases between. This sequence was found in a man aged 65-85 years with lung cancer. J is TRBJ2-5 and V is TRBV4-1; D might be TRBD2 (6 bases). The sequenced sample consisted of PBMCs. In DNA, the CDR3 is TGCGCCAGCAGTCTCCGCGGAGGGGAGGAGACCCAGTACTTC. This gives the protein CASSLRGGEETQYF.